This is a list of T cell receptor beta chains from one sample in a study of blood T cell repertoires in COVID-19. Repertoires were generated with immunoSEQ multiplex PCR, while TCRdb's copy carries only in-frame clones and drops some. The sample records about 96,000 clones, roughly 89% being singletons. Sequencing was done on a sample of peripheral blood. The receptors were sampled from a human donor with COVID-19, enrolled during active disease. The donor label of this sample is uncertain. The CDR3 runs from the conserved cysteine through the conserved F or W. A D gene is named only where the DNA matches it firmly. For some rows the clone size is stated as once, few or many, or as a class when expanded; others skip it.

v_gene	j_gene	abundance	d_gene	CDR3aa	CDR3nt
TRBV2	TRBJ1-1	.	.	CASSVVRDPNTEAFF	TGTGCCAGCAGCGTCGTCAGGGATCCGAACACTGAAGCTTTCTTT
TRBV7-6	TRBJ1-5	.	.	CASSLTGRSNQPQHF	TGTGCCAGCAGCTTAACAGGGAGATCCAATCAGCCCCAGCATTTT
TRBV6-6	TRBJ2-7	.	TRBD1	CASMGQGVYEQYF	TGTGCCAGCATGGGACAGGGGGTCTACGAGCAGTACTTC
TRBV30	TRBJ2-2	few	TRBD2	CARAGGGGTGELFF	TGTGCCAGAGCGGGAGGAGGGGGTACCGGGGAGCTGTTTTTT
TRBV5-4	TRBJ1-5	.	.	CASSFQGGNQPQHF	TGTGCCAGCAGCTTTCAGGGTGGCAATCAGCCCCAGCATTTT
TRBV5-1	TRBJ2-1	few	TRBD2	CASSLSGTNNEQFF	TGCGCCAGCAGCTTGAGCGGGACCAACAATGAGCAGTTCTTC
TRBV7-9	TRBJ1-2	.	TRBD1	CASSVGRQGAYGYTF	TGTGCCAGCAGCGTAGGGAGACAGGGTGCCTATGGCTACACCTTC
TRBV19	TRBJ2-3	.	TRBD1	CASSRTGDTDTQYF	TGTGCCAGTAGTCGGACAGGAGACACAGATACGCAGTATTTT
TRBV19	TRBJ1-4	.	.	CASSIGQVSRYGPNEKLFF	TGTGCCAGTAGTATCGGTCAGGTATCAAGATATGGCCCTAATGAAAAACTGTTTTTT
TRBV7-6	TRBJ2-7	once	.	CASSPAAGTYEQYF	TGTGCCAGCAGCCCGGCGGCCGGGACCTACGAGCAGTACTTC
TRBV5-4	TRBJ2-7	few	.	CASSLSLSPSEQYF	TGTGCCAGCAGCTTAAGTCTTTCTCCCAGCGAGCAGTACTTC
TRBV28	TRBJ1-2	.	TRBD1	CASSSPTGADGYTF	TGTGCCAGCAGTTCCCCTACAGGGGCTGATGGCTACACCTTC
TRBV3-1/TRBV3-2	TRBJ2-5	.	TRBD2	CASRMGSGGVLETQYF	TGTGCCAGCAGGATGGGAAGCGGGGGGGTCCTGGAGACCCAGTACTTC
TRBV11-1	TRBJ2-1	.	TRBD2	CASSQAGDSYNEQFF	TGTGCCAGCAGCCAAGCGGGAGATAGCTACAATGAGCAGTTCTTC
TRBV11-2	TRBJ2-1	.	.	CASTPIPTQQFF	TGTGCCAGCACTCCGATACCTACCCAGCAGTTCTTC
TRBV19	TRBJ1-4	.	.	CASSSAEAGKEKLFF	TGTGCCAGTAGCTCAGCTGAGGCGGGGAAAGAAAAACTGTTTTTT
TRBV19	TRBJ1-5	.	TRBD1	CASRNPDRVNQPQHF	TGTGCCAGTAGAAACCCGGACAGGGTCAATCAGCCCCAGCATTTT
TRBV14	TRBJ2-7	.	TRBD1	CASSQSPGQGTLGQYF	TGTGCCAGCAGCCAATCCCCGGGACAGGGGACTTTAGGGCAGTACTTC
TRBV5-4	TRBJ2-3	.	TRBD1	CASSTPGQDSTDTQYF	TGTGCCAGCAGCACACCGGGACAGGATAGCACAGATACGCAGTATTTT
TRBV3-1/TRBV3-2	TRBJ2-3	.	TRBD2	CASSQVPGLAGGPSTDTQYF	TGTGCCAGCAGCCAGGTACCGGGACTAGCGGGGGGACCAAGCACAGATACGCAGTATTTT
TRBV7-3	TRBJ1-1	few	.	CASSLTPGLNTEAFF	TGTGCCAGCAGCTTAACGCCGGGGTTGAACACTGAAGCTTTCTTT
TRBV20-1	TRBJ1-5	.	TRBD1	CSASQTGKDRVGQPQHF	TGCAGTGCTAGTCAGACAGGGAAGGACAGGGTGGGTCAGCCCCAGCATTTT
TRBV6-6	TRBJ1-5	.	.	CASSYGQLSNQPQHF	TGTGCCAGCAGTTACGGACAGCTTAGCAATCAGCCCCAGCATTTT
TRBV5-4	TRBJ1-2	.	.	CASSYRTANYGYTF	TGTGCCAGCAGCTACCGTACAGCCAACTATGGCTACACCTTC
TRBV4-1	TRBJ1-5	.	.	CASSGQGFSNQPQHF	TGCGCCAGCAGCGGCCAGGGATTTAGCAATCAGCCCCAGCATTTT
TRBV5-6	TRBJ2-2	.	TRBD1	CASSLGQGKTGELFF	TGTGCCAGCAGCCTGGGACAGGGGAAGACCGGGGAGCTGTTTTTT
TRBV7-9	TRBJ1-2	.	TRBD1	CASSYRARKGAFYGYTF	TGTGCCAGCAGCTATCGGGCGCGGAAGGGGGCTTTCTATGGCTACACCTTC
TRBV5-1	TRBJ2-1	.	.	CASSDTGGGGGSEQFF	TGCGCCAGCAGCGACACTGGCGGGGGCGGGGGAAGTGAGCAGTTCTTC
TRBV18	TRBJ2-7	.	TRBD1	CASSPPGSGQGSTYEQYF	TGTGCCAGCTCACCACCGGGTTCGGGACAGGGATCCACCTACGAGCAGTACTTC
TRBV7-2	TRBJ1-4	.	.	CASSQDRTNEKLFF	TGTGCCAGCAGCCAAGACAGGACTAATGAAAAACTGTTTTTT
TRBV7-6	TRBJ1-2	.	TRBD1	CASSLVGQGPLGYGYTF	TGTGCCAGCAGCTTAGTTGGACAGGGGCCCCTAGGCTATGGCTACACCTTC
TRBV6-5	TRBJ2-5	.	TRBD2	CASSSLSGGAETQYF	TGTGCCAGCAGTTCCCTTAGCGGGGGGGCCGAGACCCAGTACTTC
TRBV3-1/TRBV3-2	TRBJ2-3	.	TRBD2	CASSRSSGGAGIDTQYF	TGTGCCAGCAGCCGGTCTAGCGGGGGGGCTGGTATAGATACGCAGTATTTT
TRBV3-1/TRBV3-2	TRBJ1-4	.	.	CASSLRVSANEKLFF	TGTGCCAGCAGTCTCCGGGTTTCAGCTAATGAAAAACTGTTTTTT